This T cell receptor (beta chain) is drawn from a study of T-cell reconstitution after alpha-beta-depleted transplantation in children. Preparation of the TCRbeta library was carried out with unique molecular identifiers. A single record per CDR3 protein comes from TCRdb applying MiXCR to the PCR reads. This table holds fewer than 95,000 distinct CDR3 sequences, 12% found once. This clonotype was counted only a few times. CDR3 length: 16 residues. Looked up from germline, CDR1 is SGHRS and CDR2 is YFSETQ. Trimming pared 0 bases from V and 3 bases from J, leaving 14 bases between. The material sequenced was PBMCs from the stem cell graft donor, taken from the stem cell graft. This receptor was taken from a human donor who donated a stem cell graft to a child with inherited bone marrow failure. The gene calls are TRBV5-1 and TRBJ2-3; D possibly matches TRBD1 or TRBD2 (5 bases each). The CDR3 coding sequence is TGCGCCAGCAGCTTGGCTGGGGGTCGAGGGACAGATACGCAGTATTTT. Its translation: CASSLAGGRGTDTQYF.